This T cell receptor beta chain was documented in a study of blood T cell repertoires in COVID-19. CDR1 is LNHDA and CDR2 is SQIVND in the germline V gene (reference sequence). The ends were cut back, 2 bases at V and 5 bases at J, with 16 bases in the middle. The CDR3 length is 16 residues. Profiling relied on immunoSEQ multiplex PCR, and the TCRdb table lists in-frame clones only, not all of them. The table has around 130,000 clones, more than 85% seen once; the top ten hold 15% to 20%. The receptor comes from a man in his fifties with active or convalescent COVID-19. Input material: peripheral blood. The chain combines TRBV19 with TRBJ2-1, with D perhaps TRBD2 (6 bases). The CDR3 DNA is TGTGCCAGTAGTATAATGGAGGCCACTAGCAACAATGAGCAGTTCTTC. As protein: CASSIMEATSNNEQFF. The variable domain in full, with the rest retrieved from reference TRBV19 and TRBJ2-1, is DGGITQSPKYLFRKEGQNVTLSCEQNLNHDAMYWYRQDPGQGLRLIYYSQIVNDFQKGDIAEGYSVSREKKESFPLTVTSAQKNPTAFYLCASSIMEATSNNEQFFGPGTRLTVL.